A single sample gave rise to the 23 T cell receptor beta chains below, sequenced in a study of T cell responses to AZD1222 COVID-19 vaccine. The table came from immunoSEQ multiplex PCR; TCRdb's copy has only in-frame clones and leaves some out. Of about 120,000 clones listed, approximately 90% are singletons. The sequences come from peripheral blood, collected 28 days after the second AZD1222 dose. Receptors were obtained from an adult who received the AZD1222 COVID-19 vaccine.

The rearrangement joins TRBV9 to TRBJ2-7, with TRBD1 matching 12 bases. With 4 bases clipped from V and 5 bases from J, the junction kept 7 bases outside the gene matches. Germline CDR1 is SGDLS and CDR2 is YYNGEE. The CDR3 totals 15 residues. This CDR3 reads CASSKAGTGGHEQYF. CDR3 DNA: TGTGCCAGCAGCAAGGCCGGGACAGGGGGCCACGAGCAGTACTTC.

This rearrangement joins TRBV7-9 to TRBJ1-2; no definite D call. The V end lost 1 base, the J end lost 6 bases, and 12 bases lay between the germline ends. The length of the CDR3 is 14 residues. CDR1 SEHNR and CDR2 FQNEAQ come from the germline V gene (reference sequence). The CDR3 DNA sequence: TGTGCCAGCAGCTTAGAAGGCCAAGCGCATGGCTACACCTTC. Encoded protein: CASSLEGQAHGYTF.

This clone was seen a single time. The chain recombines TRBV27 with TRBJ2-7; 10 bases are shared with TRBD1. The CDR3 extends over 16 amino acids. Trimming took 0 bases from V and 5 from J; bases not matched to a gene: 7. Germline values: CDR1 MNHEY, CDR2 SMNVEV (reference sequence). The DNA for the CDR3 is TGTGCCAGCAGTTTATCCCCCGGGACAGGGGCCAACGAGCAGTACTTC. Its protein product is CASSLSPGTGANEQYF.

The genes are TRBV5-1 and TRBJ2-7; TRBD1 or TRBD2 may be the D gene (7 bases each). V dropped 1 base and J dropped 5 bases, with 13 bases sitting between them. Germline V gene data show CDR1 as SGHRS and CDR2 as YFSETQ. This CDR3 has 14 residues. The DNA for the CDR3 is TGCGCCAGCAGCTTGAGACAGGGAGGGAACGAGCAGTACTTC. Amino acid sequence: CASSLRQGGNEQYF.

The gene calls are TRBV5-1 and TRBJ1-4, with TRBD1 as a possible D gene (5 bases). Germline-derived CDR1 and CDR2 are SGHRS and YFSETQ. Trimming shortened V by 1 base and J by 4 bases, and 14 bases separated the two germline ends. This CDR3 contains 16 residues. CDR3 sequence reads: CASSLFGSGGNEKLFF. The CDR3 DNA reads TGCGCCAGCAGCTTGTTCGGGTCCGGGGGTAATGAAAAACTGTTTTTT.

The chain joins TRBV30 to TRBJ1-2, with 7 bases identical to TRBD1. V lost 1 base and J lost 2; bases outside the gene matches: 7. The CDR3 is 15 residues long. Germline CDR1 is GTSNPN and CDR2 is SVGIG (reference sequence). The CDR3: CAWSEGQGGNYGYTF. The CDR3 bases are TGTGCCTGGAGTGAAGGTCAGGGGGGGAACTATGGCTACACCTTC. The full variable domain, with the rest looked up from reference TRBV30 and TRBJ1-2, is SQTIHQWPATLVQPVGSPLSLECTVEGTSNPNLYWYRQAAGRGLQLLFYSVGIGQISSEVPQNLSASRPQDRQFILSSKKLLLSDSGFYLCAWSEGQGGNYGYTFGSGTRLTVV.

The rearrangement uses TRBV3-1 (or the pseudogene TRBV3-2) and TRBJ1-6; 7 nucleotides agree with TRBD1. The CDR3 length is 13 residues. Germline lookup yields CDR1 LGHDT and CDR2 YNNKEL (reference sequence). Trimming at V came to 4 bases and at J to 9 bases, leaving 3 bases not matched to a gene. The CDR3 DNA reads TGTGCCAGCAGCCGACAGGGTAGTTCACCCCTCCACTTT. This codes for CASSRQGSSPLHF.

With regard to this clone: An end of the junction differs from the germline gene, which may be a read error. The J gene is TRBJ2-7, the V gene TRBV19; D is perhaps TRBD1 or TRBD2 (5 bases each). The CDR3 extends over 16 amino acids. Germline assignment: CDR1 LNHDA and CDR2 SQIVND (reference sequence). In DNA form, the CDR3 reads TGTGCCAGTAGTGCAAGGGCCGGGGCCCCCTGGGACGAGCGGTACTTC. It yields the protein CASSARAGAPWDERYF.

The rearrangement links TRBV7-9 to TRBJ2-5, with a weak D call TRBD1 (7 bases). Trimming stripped 8 bases from V and 0 bases from J, with 16 bases between. Looked up from germline, CDR1 is SEHNR and CDR2 is FQNEAQ (reference sequence). The CDR3 has 15 amino acids. The CDR3 DNA reads as TGTGCCAGCGGTCAGGGGGGATGGAACCAAGAGACCCAGTACTTC. Protein product: CASGQGGWNQETQYF.

V usage is TRBV24-1 and J usage is TRBJ2-1; D possibly corresponds to TRBD2 (6 bases). The germline V gene has CDR1 KGHDR and CDR2 SFDVKD. CDR3 length equals 14 residues. The V end lost 5 bases, the J end lost 2 bases, and 9 bases lay between the germline ends. The CDR3 coding sequence is TGTGCCACCAGTGTGTCGGGGGCCTACAATGAGCAGTTCTTC. Amino acid sequence: CATSVSGAYNEQFF.

The V call is TRBV5-1, the J call TRBJ1-2; D is undetermined. This CDR3 contains 13 residues. The germline V gene has CDR1 SGHRS and CDR2 YFSETQ. V lost 4 bases to trimming and J lost 0 bases, with 7 bases between them. As DNA, the CDR3 is TGCGCCAGCAGCCCCAGAGCTAACTATGGCTACACCTTC. This gives the protein CASSPRANYGYTF. Based on the CDR3 plus reference TRBV5-1 and TRBJ1-2, the full variable domain is KAGVTQTPRYLIKTRGQQVTLSCSPISGHRSVSWYQQTPGQGLQFLFEYFSETQRNKGNFPGRFSGRQFSNSRSEMNVSTLELGDSALYLCASSPRANYGYTFGSGTRLTVV.

J is TRBJ2-5 and V is TRBV5-1; the D gene is possibly TRBD1 (6 bases). The CDR3 runs to 15 residues. Germline-derived CDR1 and CDR2 are SGHRS and YFSETQ. The ends were cut back, 5 bases at V and 2 bases at J, with 16 bases in the middle. The chain's CDR3 is CASSLTGFLQETQYF. The CDR3 DNA reads as TGCGCCAGCAGTCTTACAGGGTTTCTTCAAGAGACCCAGTACTTC.

The rearrangement links TRBV9 to TRBJ2-1; D gene ambiguous. The V gene's germline CDR1 is SGDLS and CDR2 YYNGEE. The CDR3 length is 16 residues. Trimming cost V 4 bases and J 2 bases, with 16 bases left between them. CDR3 in DNA: TGTGCCAGCAGCCACAATCCGGCAGGTGCCTACAATGAGCAGTTCTTC. It is translated as CASSHNPAGAYNEQFF.

The genes are TRBV6-5 and TRBJ1-3; the D is unclear. The CDR3 runs to 14 residues. Germline V gene sequence: CDR1 MNHEY, CDR2 SVGAGI. Trimming stripped 6 bases from V and 1 base from J, with 10 bases between. Here the CDR3 DNA reads TGTGCCAGCAGGACTACTTATTCTGGAAACACCATATATTTT. It yields the protein CASRTTYSGNTIYF.

The CDR3 reads CASSLMGWETQYF. Written as DNA, the CDR3 is TGTGCCAGCAGTTTAATGGGGTGGGAGACCCAGTACTTC. The chain links TRBV28 to TRBJ2-5, with D unclear. Germline V gene sequence: CDR1 MDHEN, CDR2 SYDVKM. This CDR3 spans 13 amino acids. Trimming removed 2 bases from V and 5 bases from J, with 9 bases in between.

The V and J genes are TRBV2 and TRBJ1-2, with D unresolved. Germline values: CDR1 SNHLY, CDR2 FYNNEI. Trimming removed 1 base at V and 7 bases at J, with 16 bases between. This CDR3 has 15 residues. CDR3 DNA sequence: TGTGCCAGCAGTGAAGTTAACCCCAGGTACCGTGGCTACACCTTC. The encoded protein is CASSEVNPRYRGYTF.

This clone was picked up one time. The CDR3 protein is CSGQAATEAFF. Written as DNA, the CDR3 is TGCAGCGGACAGGCGGCCACTGAAGCTTTCTTT. The J gene is TRBJ1-1, the V gene TRBV29-1, with D possibly matching TRBD1 (6 bases). The CDR3 contains 11 residues. Germline CDR1 and CDR2: SQVTM and ANQGSEA. V was clipped by 7 bases and J by 4 bases, with 10 bases between them.

This chain joins TRBV19 and TRBJ2-7, with 9 bases identical to TRBD2. Germline lookup yields CDR1 LNHDA and CDR2 SQIVND (reference sequence). The CDR3 length is 16 residues. The V segment lost 3 bases and the J segment 2 bases; nucleotides outside the gene matches: 8. Here the CDR3 reads CASSMQATSGPYEQYF. The DNA for the CDR3 is TGTGCCAGTAGTATGCAAGCGACTAGCGGACCCTACGAGCAGTACTTC.

V and J are TRBV9 and TRBJ2-2; possibly TRBD2 for D (5 bases). This CDR3 region has 19 residues. Germline V gene sequence: CDR1 SGDLS, CDR2 YYNGEE. Trimming removed 4 bases at V and 3 bases at J, with 25 bases between. CDR3 sequence reads: CASSPPPGAIARYTGELFF. As DNA, the CDR3 is TGTGCCAGCAGCCCACCACCTGGAGCGATAGCGAGGTACACCGGGGAGCTGTTTTTT.

J is TRBJ2-1 and V is TRBV7-3, with D perhaps TRBD1 or TRBD2 (5 bases each). The CDR3 length is 16 residues. The germline CDR1 and CDR2 sequences are SGHTA and FQGTGA. The V end lost 5 bases, the J end lost 0 bases, and 14 bases lay between the germline ends. In DNA, the CDR3 is TGTGCCAGCAGCCAAAACTCGGGACGCTCCTACAATGAGCAGTTCTTC. Amino acid sequence: CASSQNSGRSYNEQFF.

The V gene is TRBV27, the J gene TRBJ1-2; possibly TRBD1 for D (5 bases). This CDR3 is 14 amino acids long. CDR1 MNHEY and CDR2 SMNVEV come from the germline V gene (reference sequence). V was trimmed by 7 bases and J by 4 bases, leaving 16 bases between them. CDR3 DNA sequence: TGTGCCAGCACCGAAGCAGGGACTGGCTATGGCTACACCTTC. Its translation: CASTEAGTGYGYTF.

The CDR3 sequence is CASSFPPYEQYF. DNA for the CDR3: TGCGCCAGCAGCTTTCCCCCCTACGAGCAGTACTTC. The J gene is TRBJ2-7, the V gene TRBV5-1; D not resolved. Germline CDR1 reads SGHRS; CDR2 reads YFSETQ. This CDR3 contains 12 residues. Trimming left V 2 bases short and J 2 bases short, with 5 bases between.

V and J are TRBV23-1 and TRBJ1-6, with TRBD1 matching over 7 bases. TRBV23-1 is assigned to the ORF class and has an uncertain function. The CDR3 has 18 residues. V shed 7 bases and J 11 bases; nucleotides not matched to a gene: 23. CDR3 region: CASTIRPWTGPGGTPLHF. DNA of the CDR3: TGCGCCAGCACCATTCGACCTTGGACAGGCCCAGGGGGGACACCCCTCCACTTT.